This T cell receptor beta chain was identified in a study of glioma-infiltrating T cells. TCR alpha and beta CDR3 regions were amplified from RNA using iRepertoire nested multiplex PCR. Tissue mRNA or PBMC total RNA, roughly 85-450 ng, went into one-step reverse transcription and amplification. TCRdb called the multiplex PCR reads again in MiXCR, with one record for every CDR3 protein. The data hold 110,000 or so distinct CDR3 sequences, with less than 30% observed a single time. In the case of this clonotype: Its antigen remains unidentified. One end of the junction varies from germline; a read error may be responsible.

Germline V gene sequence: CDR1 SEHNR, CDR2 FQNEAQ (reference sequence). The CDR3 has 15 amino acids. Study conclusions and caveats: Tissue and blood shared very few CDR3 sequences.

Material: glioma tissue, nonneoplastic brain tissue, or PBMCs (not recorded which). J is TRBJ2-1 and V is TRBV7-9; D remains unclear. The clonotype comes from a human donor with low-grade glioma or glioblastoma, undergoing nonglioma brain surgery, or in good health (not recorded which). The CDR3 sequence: CASSSTQVPYNKQFF. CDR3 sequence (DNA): TGTGCCAGCAGCTCCACCCAGGTCCCCTACAATAAGCAGTTCTTC. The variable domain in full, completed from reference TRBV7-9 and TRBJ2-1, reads DTGVSQNPRHKITKRGQNVTFRCDPISEHNRLYWYRQTLGQGPEFLTYFQNEAQLEKSRLLSDRFSAERPKGSFSTLEIQRTEQGDSAMYLCASSSTQVPYNKQFFGPGTRLTVL.